This T cell receptor (beta chain) appears in the sequencing data of a study of blood T cell repertoires in COVID-19. The overall study: COVID-19 samples from acute and convalescent phases originated in the United States, Italy and Spain.

The CDR3 has 15 amino acids. The junction had 8 bases not matched to a gene; V was cut back by 5 bases and J by 9 bases. Germline CDR1 and CDR2: MNHEY and SMNVEV (reference sequence). Per the original methods: The authors estimated nucleated cell counts from reference gene primer amplification. Produced via immunoSEQ multiplex PCR; TCRdb's table is partial and in-frame only. V, J and clone size derive from that table, while D and trimming were established from the DNA sequence. Here the sample spans some 97,000 clones, 88% being singletons. The receptor's source is a human donor in a cohort sampled during active COVID-19. This chain connects TRBV27 to TRBJ2-1; 12 nucleotides agree with TRBD1. Input material: peripheral blood. The CDR3 nucleotides read TGTGCCAGCAGTCTACCGGGACAGGGGGCAAGTGAGCAGTTCTTC. Protein product: CASSLPGQGASEQFF.